The clone carrying this T cell receptor beta chain was observed a few times. The record originates from a study of T cell repertoires in cytomegalovirus infection. Study-level information: Matching HLA type, along with CMV infection, was indicated by public TCR beta signatures.

TCRdb processed the reads anew with MiXCR; each CDR3 protein has one entry. The sample shows over 150,000 distinct CDR3 sequences, roughly 19% of them seen only once. CDR1 and CDR2 (germline): SGHDN, FVKESK. Trimming cost V 3 bases and J 7 bases; bases outside gene matches: 5. The CDR3 spans 14 residues. The chain carries TRBV14 and TRBJ2-7, with TRBD2 identical over 11 bases. Sequencing was carried out using PBMCs. The source is a human donor in good health (CMV status not recorded). Some clones in this sample may be carry-over from other donors' samples. This CDR3 reads CASSQAGLAGEQYF. The CDR3 region has the DNA TGTGCCAGCAGCCAGGCCGGACTAGCGGGTGAGCAGTACTTC.